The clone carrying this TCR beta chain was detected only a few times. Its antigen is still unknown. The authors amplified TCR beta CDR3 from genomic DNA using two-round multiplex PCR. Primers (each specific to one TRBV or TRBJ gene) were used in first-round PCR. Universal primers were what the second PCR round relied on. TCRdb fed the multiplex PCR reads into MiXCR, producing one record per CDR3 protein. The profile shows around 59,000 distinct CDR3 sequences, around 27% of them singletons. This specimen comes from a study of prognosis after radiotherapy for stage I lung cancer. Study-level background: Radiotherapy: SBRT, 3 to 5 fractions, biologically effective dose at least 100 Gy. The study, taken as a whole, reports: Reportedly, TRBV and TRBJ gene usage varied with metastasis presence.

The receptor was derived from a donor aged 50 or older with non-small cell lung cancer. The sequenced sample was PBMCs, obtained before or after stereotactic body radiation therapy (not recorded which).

The CDR3 sequence: CASSRNTGFDGYTF. CDR3 DNA: TGTGCCAGCTCACGAAATACAGGTTTCGATGGCTACACCTTC. V is TRBV18 and J is TRBJ1-2; D may be TRBD1 (5 bases). V dropped 4 bases and J dropped 6 bases, with 15 bases sitting between them. Germline V gene sequence: CDR1 KGHSH, CDR2 LQKENI. The CDR3 has 14 residues.